This TCR beta chain was documented in a study of blood T cells in healthy people across ages. Whole-study results and caveats: The donors' CMV status was not determined, possibly confounding changes in expanded clonotypes. Among long-lived donors, naive CD4+ cells were more numerous and diversity higher than in aged donors.

The second PCR ran about 6 to 12 cycles with a sample-barcoded 5' primer and J-beta primers. Each cDNA molecule, via a template-switch adaptor with 12 random nucleotides, was tagged. TCRdb analysed the 5' RACE reads with MiXCR anew, one entry per CDR3 protein. The sample includes 1.6 million or so distinct CDR3 sequences, about 35% of them seen just once. Points on this clonotype: Its specificity is unknown.

The specimen was blood. The TCR was taken from a woman aged 25-40 years in good health.

The CDR3 DNA follows: TGTGCCAGCAGCTTAGCGTGGAGGAGGGAGGCGGACTTTGTAGCGGGAAACGAGGGAAACATTCAGTACTTC. Its translation is CASSLAWRREADFVAGNEGNIQYF. The chain links TRBV11-1 to TRBJ2-4; 8 nucleotides match TRBD2. V was clipped by 0 bases and J by 6 bases; unmatched bases: 31. The CDR3 contains 24 residues. Germline CDR1 reads SGHAT; CDR2 reads FQDESV (reference sequence).